This T cell receptor (beta chain) was recovered during a study of PD-1 blockade in classical Hodgkin lymphoma. The germline V and J ends were trimmed by 2 bases and 1 base, with 14 bases remaining between them. This CDR3 comprises 15 residues. CDR1 and CDR2 (germline): GTSNPN, SVGIG (reference sequence). Study-level points and caveats: Lower baseline TCR diversity marked trial partial responders and progressors.

On this clone itself: Its target is not known.

Sequencing was performed with immunoSEQ multiplex PCR; in TCRdb, only in-frame clones are kept and a portion is missing. Here the sample spans 45,000 to 55,000 clones, roughly 80% being singletons. Every patient experienced relapse after autologous stem cell transplantation, and brentuximab vedotin exposure varied. The chain combines TRBV30 with TRBJ1-1; D call uncertain. This sample comprised peripheral blood mononuclear cells (PBMCs), obtained at baseline. This TCR was sampled from a human donor with classical Hodgkin lymphoma. The CDR3 reads CAWSHGWGENTEAFF. As DNA, the CDR3 is TGTGCCTGGAGTCATGGGTGGGGAGAGAACACTGAAGCTTTCTTT.